This TCR beta chain stems from a study of blood T cell repertoires in COVID-19. The germline CDR1 and CDR2 sequences are KGHSH and LQKENI. V lost 5 bases and J lost 6; bases outside the gene matches: 9. The CDR3 has 15 amino acids. The assay was immunoSEQ multiplex PCR, and TCRdb's table has in-frame clones only and misses some. The sample contains 150,000 to 200,000 clones, around 82% of which appear only once. Seattle's cohort entered during active infection and was followed longitudinally. The TCR comes from an older man with COVID-19, enrolled during active disease. The rearrangement joins TRBV18 to TRBJ1-2, with TRBD1 matching 10 bases. The specimen was peripheral blood. CDR3 coding DNA: TGTGCCAGCTCATCCCTGACAGGGGGCGCGGATGGCTACACCTTC. This sequence encodes CASSSLTGGADGYTF.